Below, one T cell receptor beta chain is given with its context. Alongside a J-beta primer mix, a sample-barcoded 5' primer served in a second PCR lasting about 7 to 11 cycles. TCRdb reprocessed the 5' RACE reads via MiXCR and lists one record per CDR3 protein. This sample yields roughly 1,500,000 distinct CDR3 sequences, of which approximately 42% are seen a single time; roughly 7.9% belongs to the top ten. The data derive from a study of blood T cells in healthy people across ages. CDR1 is DFQATT and CDR2 is SNEGSKA in the germline V gene (reference sequence). There are 12 residues in the CDR3. Sequenced: blood. The chain carries TRBV20-1 and TRBJ1-1; a weak D match, TRBD1 (5 bases). The sequence was obtained from a woman younger than 30 in good health. The CDR3 coding sequence is TGCAGCAGCGAGCAGGGCGACACTGAAGCTTTCTTT. It yields the protein CSSEQGDTEAFF.